One and the same sample provided the 20 T cell receptor beta chains below, sequenced in a study of T-cell reconstitution after alpha-beta-depleted transplantation in children (dated by TCRdb to the mid-2010s). Preparation of the library involved PCR. The sample was run on an Illumina HiSeq 2500. TCR library preparation used molecular barcoding, with unique molecular identifiers applied to normalize quantification of the TCRbeta repertoire. Using fastp at Q25 and MiXCR, TCRdb reprocessed the public reads and kept productive beta chains. Rows are unified per CDR3 protein, each entry keeping the most common DNA and genes. Across this sample there are roughly 350,000 distinct CDR3 sequences, with 10% seen only once. About 2.3% of the sample rests with the top ten. Sequences were derived from PBMCs from the stem cell graft donor, sampled from the stem cell graft. Source of these receptors: a human donor who donated a stem cell graft to a child with acute lymphoblastic leukemia.

This clonotype occurred many times. V usage is TRBV7-2 and J usage is TRBJ2-3; 7 positions match TRBD2. Germline values: CDR1 SGHTA, CDR2 FQGNSA. The CDR3 has 16 amino acids. After removal of 5 bases from V and 2 bases from J, the junction contained 10 bases not matched to a gene. In nucleotides, the CDR3 is TGTGCCAGCAGCCACTGGGGGGAGGGGTACACAGATACGCAGTATTTT. It encodes CASSHWGEGYTDTQYF.

The chain links TRBV5-7 to TRBJ2-1; 10 nucleotides line up with TRBD1. Being an ORF, TRBV5-7 has a function that is uncertain. The CDR3 is 14 residues long. V dropped 0 bases and J dropped 10; count of bases not matched to a gene: 4. Here the CDR3 reads CASSLADRGKEQFF. The CDR3, as DNA: TGTGCCAGCAGCTTGGCGGACAGGGGGAAAGAGCAGTTCTTC.

The chain recombines TRBV29-1 with TRBJ2-1; D might be TRBD1 (6 bases). The CDR3 runs to 14 residues. CDR1 is SQVTM and CDR2 is ANQGSEA in the germline V gene. V was pared by 3 bases and J by 4 bases, with 13 bases between. The DNA for the CDR3 is TGCAGCGTTGAGGCAGGGGCGGTTTACAATGAGCAGTTCTTC. Its translation is CSVEAGAVYNEQFF.

This clonotype has more than one count but fewer than ten. The CDR3 region has the DNA TGTGCCAGCAGCCAAGATCACAAAAGAAGTTACGAGCAGTACTTC. As protein: CASSQDHKRSYEQYF. The chain uses TRBV3-1 and TRBJ2-7; D unclear. Germline CDR1 and CDR2: LGHDT and YNNKEL (reference sequence). The CDR3 covers 15 residues. V was trimmed by 0 bases and J by 4 bases, leaving 13 bases between them.

The genes are TRBV25-1 and TRBJ2-1, with D perhaps TRBD1 (6 bases). The V gene lost 2 bases and the J gene lost 3 bases, with 8 bases spanning the gap. Germline V gives CDR1 MGHDK, CDR2 SYGVNS. This CDR3 is built from 14 residues. The CDR3 loop is CASSEQGHYNEQFF. The CDR3 DNA follows: TGTGCCAGCAGTGAACAGGGGCACTACAATGAGCAGTTCTTC. The variable domain in full, with the rest retrieved from reference TRBV25-1 and TRBJ2-1, is EADIYQTPRYLVIGTGKKITLECSQTMGHDKMYWYQQDPGMELHLIHYSYGVNSTEKGDLSSESTVSRIRTEHFPLTLESARPSHTSQYLCASSEQGHYNEQFFGPGTRLTVL.

J is TRBJ1-5 and V is TRBV15, with D possibly TRBD1 on 5 matching bases. The CDR3 has 13 amino acids. The V gene's germline CDR1 is LNHNV and CDR2 YYDKDF (reference sequence). V lost 1 base and J 8 bases, leaving 9 bases between the germline ends. DNA of the CDR3: TGTGCCACCAGCAGAGCAGGGTCGGAGCCCCAGCATTTT. This sequence encodes CATSRAGSEPQHF.

There are a few counts of this clonotype. The chain combines TRBV7-2 with TRBJ1-5; 11 bases map to TRBD1. Germline V gene sequence: CDR1 SGHTA, CDR2 FQGNSA. With V trimmed by 4 bases and J by 5 bases, 7 bases remained unmatched. This CDR3 spans 16 amino acids. The chain's CDR3 is CASSSRTGGGHQPQHF. CDR3 sequence (DNA): TGTGCCAGCAGCTCCCGGACAGGGGGCGGCCATCAGCCCCAGCATTTT. Based on the CDR3 plus reference TRBV7-2 and TRBJ1-5, the full variable domain is GAGVSQSPSNKVTEKGKDVELRCDPISGHTALYWYRQSLGQGLEFLIYFQGNSAPDKSGLPSDRFSAERTGGSVSTLTIQRTQQEDSAVYLCASSSRTGGGHQPQHFGDGTRLSIL.

J is TRBJ2-7 and V is TRBV7-2, with 12 bases identical to TRBD2. The germline V gene encodes CDR1 SGHTA and CDR2 FQGNSA. CDR3 length: 15 amino acids. V lost 5 bases and J lost 3; bases outside the gene matches: 5. CDR3 in amino acids: CASSHSSGRGYEQYF. The CDR3 region has the DNA TGTGCCAGCAGCCATTCTAGCGGGAGGGGCTACGAGCAGTACTTC.

The sample holds many counts of this clonotype. The V call is TRBV7-2, the J call TRBJ2-1, with D perhaps matching TRBD1 or TRBD2 (5 bases each). CDR1 and CDR2 from the germline V gene are SGHTA and FQGNSA. CDR3 size: 15 residues. Trimming pared 5 bases from V and 3 bases from J, leaving 14 bases between. CDR3 DNA: TGTGCCAGCAGCCCCCGACGGGACCTCTACAATGAGCAGTTCTTC. Encoded protein: CASSPRRDLYNEQFF. The variable domain in full, with the rest retrieved from reference TRBV7-2 and TRBJ2-1, is GAGVSQSPSNKVTEKGKDVELRCDPISGHTALYWYRQSLGQGLEFLIYFQGNSAPDKSGLPSDRFSAERTGGSVSTLTIQRTQQEDSAVYLCASSPRRDLYNEQFFGPGTRLTVL.

V and J are TRBV7-2 and TRBJ2-4; D is unresolved. The germline V and J ends were trimmed by 8 bases and 4 bases, with 21 bases remaining between them. The CDR3 runs to 16 residues. The V gene's germline CDR1 is SGHTA and CDR2 FQGNSA. The CDR3 DNA sequence: TGTGCCAGCGGCCTGAGGCTGGGCCAGATTAAAAACATTCAGTACTTC. It codes for CASGLRLGQIKNIQYF.

This clonotype was detected ten times or more. The V call is TRBV20-1, the J call TRBJ2-3; 12 nucleotides line up with TRBD1. Germline V CDR1 and CDR2: DFQATT, SNEGSKA (reference sequence). The trim removed 1 base at V and 6 bases at J, leaving 8 bases unmatched. This CDR3 has 16 amino acids. Here the CDR3 DNA reads TGCAGTGCTAGAGTTCCGCCGGGACAGGGGGCGGATACGCAGTATTTT. Encoded protein: CSARVPPGQGADTQYF.

This clonotype was picked up a small number of times. The J gene is TRBJ2-7, the V gene TRBV5-1, with 12 bases aligning to TRBD2. Germline lookup yields CDR1 SGHRS and CDR2 YFSETQ. V dropped 5 bases and J dropped 5; count of bases not matched to a gene: 8. This CDR3 has 15 residues. The DNA of the CDR3 is TGCGCCAGCAGGATGACTAGCGGGAGTGCCGACGAGCAGTACTTC. It translates to CASRMTSGSADEQYF.

V and J are TRBV7-6 and TRBJ2-1, with unresolved D. This CDR3 has 11 amino acids. Germline loops: CDR1 SGHVS, CDR2 FNYEAQ. V was trimmed by 7 bases and J by 10 bases, leaving 11 bases between them. The CDR3 DNA reads TGTGCCAGCACGGCAGGCCTGGAGCAGTTCTTC. Translation gives CASTAGLEQFF. Looking up the rest from reference TRBV7-6 and TRBJ2-1 gives the full variable domain: GAGVSQSPRYKVTKRGQDVALRCDPISGHVSLYWYRQALGQGPEFLTYFNYEAQQDKSGLPNDRFSAERPEGSISTLTIQRTEQRDSAMYRCASTAGLEQFFGPGTRLTVL.

Concerning this clonotype itself: The germline gene is not matched at one end of the junction; a read error may be the cause. The chain uses TRBV5-1 and TRBJ2-7; a weak D match, TRBD2 (6 bases). In germline, CDR1 is SGHRS, CDR2 YFSETQ. The CDR3 totals 14 residues. The CDR3 region is CASSLAGGPYDQYF. The CDR3 DNA reads as TGCGCCAGCAGCCTGGCCGGGGGACCCTACGACCAGTACTTC. Supplemented by reference TRBV5-1 and TRBJ2-7, the full variable domain reads KAGVTQTPRYLIKTRGQQVTLSCSPISGHRSVSWYQQTPGQGLQFLFEYFSETQRNKGNFPGRFSGRQFSNSRSEMNVSTLELGDSALYLCASSLAGGPYDQYFGPGTRLTVT.

This clonotype was detected only a few times. The J gene is TRBJ2-2, the V gene TRBV25-1; maybe TRBD1 (5 bases). Between the trimmed V and J ends, which lost 3 bases and 3 bases, there was a span of 20 bases. Germline CDR1 reads MGHDK; CDR2 reads SYGVNS. The CDR3 is made up of 18 amino acids. CDR3 DNA: TGTGCCAGCAGTGACCAAAAAGCAGGGAACCTGGACACCGGGGAGCTGTTTTTT. Amino acid sequence: CASSDQKAGNLDTGELFF. Full variable domain (missing parts from reference TRBV25-1 and TRBJ2-2): EADIYQTPRYLVIGTGKKITLECSQTMGHDKMYWYQQDPGMELHLIHYSYGVNSTEKGDLSSESTVSRIRTEHFPLTLESARPSHTSQYLCASSDQKAGNLDTGELFFGEGSRLTVL.

The gene calls are TRBV27 and TRBJ2-3; 8 bases fit TRBD1. Trimming at V came to 6 bases and at J to 4 bases, leaving 6 bases not matched to a gene. The V gene's germline CDR1 is MNHEY and CDR2 SMNVEV (reference sequence). This CDR3 is built from 14 residues. The CDR3 bases are TGTGCCAGCAGGGGCAGGGGGCGCTCAGATACGCAGTATTTT. This translates into CASRGRGRSDTQYF.

This clonotype was observed a few times. The chain recombines TRBV3-1 with TRBJ2-5; unclear D gene. Trimming left V 1 base short and J 3 bases short, with 6 bases between. Per the germline V gene, CDR1 is LGHDT and CDR2 is YNNKEL (reference sequence). The CDR3 extends over 13 amino acids. CDR3 coding DNA: TGTGCCAGCAGCCAAGCGGCAGAAGAGACCCAGTACTTC. This codes for CASSQAAEETQYF.

This clonotype was seen a few times. The V call is TRBV5-1, the J call TRBJ2-2; D remains unclear. The CDR3 runs to 12 residues. The V end was cut by 6 bases, the J end by 3 bases, with 6 bases between. Germline loops: CDR1 SGHRS, CDR2 YFSETQ. CDR3 DNA sequence: TGCGCCAGCACTCAATACACCGGGGAGCTGTTTTTT. Encoded protein: CASTQYTGELFF.

The V gene is TRBV12-3 or TRBV12-4, the J gene TRBJ2-1, with 9 positions matching TRBD1. The CDR3 is 13 amino acids. The J segment lost 7 bases and the V segment lost 7 bases, leaving 5 bases of the junction unmatched. CDR3 region: CASTLTGGNEQFF. DNA of the CDR3: TGTGCCAGCACCCTGACAGGGGGGAATGAGCAGTTCTTC.

This clonotype was seen repeatedly, ten times or more. The CDR3 DNA reads TGTGCCAGCAGCTCCTCATATCCAGGTTTAAAACACTACAATGAGCAGTTCTTC. It codes for CASSSSYPGLKHYNEQFF. This chain connects TRBV7-9 to TRBJ2-1; no reliable D call. The CDR3 loop spans 18 amino acids. CDR1 and CDR2 from the germline V gene are SEHNR and FQNEAQ (reference sequence). Between the trimmed V and J ends, which lost 4 bases and 3 bases, there was a span of 22 bases. Full variable domain (remainder filled in from reference TRBV7-9 and TRBJ2-1): DTGVSQNPRHKITKRGQNVTFRCDPISEHNRLYWYRQTLGQGPEFLTYFQNEAQLEKSRLLSDRFSAERPKGSFSTLEIQRTEQGDSAMYLCASSSSYPGLKHYNEQFFGPGTRLTVL.